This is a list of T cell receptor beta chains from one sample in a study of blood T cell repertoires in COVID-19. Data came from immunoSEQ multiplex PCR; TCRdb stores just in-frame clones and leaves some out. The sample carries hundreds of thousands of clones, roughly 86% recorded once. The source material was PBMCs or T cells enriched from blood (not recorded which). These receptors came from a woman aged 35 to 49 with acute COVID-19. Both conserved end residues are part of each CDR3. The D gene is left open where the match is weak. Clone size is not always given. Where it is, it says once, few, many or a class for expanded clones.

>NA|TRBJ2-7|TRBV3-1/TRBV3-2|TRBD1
CASSQGGQPSYEQYF
TGTGCCAGCAGCCAAGGGGGACAGCCCTCCTACGAGCAGTACTTC
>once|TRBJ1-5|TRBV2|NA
CASSEWFTGPQHF
TGTGCCAGCAGCGAATGGTTTACAGGGCCCCAGCATTTT
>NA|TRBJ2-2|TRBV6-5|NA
CASRTDRNTGELFF
TGTGCCAGCAGGACTGACAGGAACACCGGGGAGCTGTTTTTT
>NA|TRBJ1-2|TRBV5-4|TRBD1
CASSPPRQGAYGYTF
TGTGCCAGCAGCCCCCCAAGGCAGGGGGCCTATGGCTACACCTTC
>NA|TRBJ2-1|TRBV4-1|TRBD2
CASSQKTLAGAYNEQFF
TGCGCCAGCAGCCAGAAAACCTTAGCGGGGGCATACAATGAGCAGTTCTTC
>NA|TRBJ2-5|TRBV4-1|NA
CASSPPGQRETQYF
TGCGCCAGCAGCCCACCCGGACAGAGAGAGACCCAGTACTTC
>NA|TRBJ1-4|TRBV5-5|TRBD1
CASSSGDRGVISGEKLFF
TGTGCCAGCAGTTCGGGGGACAGGGGAGTTATTTCGGGTGAAAAACTGTTTTTT
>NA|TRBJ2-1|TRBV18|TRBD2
CASSGLAGGVRNEQFF
TGTGCCAGCTCAGGACTAGCGGGGGGAGTCCGCAATGAGCAGTTCTTC
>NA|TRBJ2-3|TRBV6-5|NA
CASRTDSTDTQYF
TGTGCCAGCAGGACTGACAGCACAGATACGCAGTATTTT
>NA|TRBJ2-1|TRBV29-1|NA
CSTSSNEQFF
TGCAGCACCTCGAGCAATGAGCAGTTCTTC
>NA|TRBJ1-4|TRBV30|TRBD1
CAWSVRQGLNEKLFF
TGTGCCTGGAGTGTTCGACAGGGCCTAAATGAAAAACTGTTTTTT
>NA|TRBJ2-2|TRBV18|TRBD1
CASSPQGASTGELFF
TGTGCCAGCTCACCACAGGGGGCGAGCACCGGGGAGCTGTTTTTT
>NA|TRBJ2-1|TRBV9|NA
CASSVGGSGTNEQFF
TGTGCCAGCAGCGTTGGGGGGTCCGGCACGAATGAGCAGTTCTTC
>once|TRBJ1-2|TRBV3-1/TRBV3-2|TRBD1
CASSQAGQLYGYTF
TGTGCCAGCAGCCAAGCGGGACAGCTATATGGCTACACCTTC
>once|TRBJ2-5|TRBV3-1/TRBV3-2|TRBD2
CASSQAPRGVVQETQYF
TGTGCCAGCAGCCAAGCCCCCCGGGGGGTTGTCCAAGAGACCCAGTACTTC
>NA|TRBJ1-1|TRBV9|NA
CASSPNLGLTNTEAFF
TGTGCCAGCAGCCCAAACTTGGGACTTACGAACACTGAAGCTTTCTTT
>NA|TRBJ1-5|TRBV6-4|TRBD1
CASSQQLTGGVSYSNQPQHF
TGTGCCAGCAGTCAACAACTGACAGGGGGCGTTTCTTATAGCAATCAGCCCCAGCATTTT
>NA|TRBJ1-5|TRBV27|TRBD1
CASSRTTPGQGAYNQPQHF
TGTGCCAGCAGCCGAACGACACCGGGACAGGGGGCGTACAATCAGCCCCAGCATTTT
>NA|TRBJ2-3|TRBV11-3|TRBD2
CASSFPPGGGGLSDTQYF
TGTGCCAGCAGCTTCCCGCCCGGCGGCGGGGGGCTATCAGATACGCAGTATTTT
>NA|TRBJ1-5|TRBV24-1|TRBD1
CATSDPGTGGQPQHF
TGTGCCACCAGTGATCCCGGGACAGGGGGACAGCCCCAGCATTTT
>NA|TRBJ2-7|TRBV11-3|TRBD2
CASAGGDDSYEQYF
TGTGCCAGCGCCGGGGGGGACGACTCCTACGAGCAGTACTTC
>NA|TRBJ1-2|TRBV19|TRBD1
CASTLDRGSGYGYTF
TGTGCCAGTACCCTCGACAGGGGAAGTGGCTATGGCTACACCTTC
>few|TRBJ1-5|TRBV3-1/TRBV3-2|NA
CASSQDSEQPQHF
TGTGCCAGCAGCCAAGATAGCGAACAGCCCCAGCATTTT
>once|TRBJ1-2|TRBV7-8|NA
CASSELRTGNYGYTF
TGTGCCAGCAGCGAACTCCGAACAGGGAACTATGGCTACACCTTC
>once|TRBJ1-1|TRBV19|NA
CASSMVAGMNTEAFF
TGTGCCAGTAGTATGGTGGCAGGGATGAACACTGAAGCTTTCTTT
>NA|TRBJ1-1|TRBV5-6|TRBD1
CASSSPGQAFTEAFF
TGTGCCAGCAGCTCTCCGGGACAGGCGTTCACTGAAGCTTTCTTT
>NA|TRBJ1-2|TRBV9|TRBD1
CASSARDRGYGYTF
TGTGCCAGCAGCGCCAGGGACAGAGGCTATGGCTACACCTTC
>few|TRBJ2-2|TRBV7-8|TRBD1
CASSRSGTGITGELFF
TGTGCCAGCAGCCGTTCCGGGACAGGGATCACCGGGGAGCTGTTTTTT
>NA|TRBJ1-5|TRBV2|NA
CASSQDGGLNQPQHF
TGTGCCAGCAGCCAGGACGGAGGACTCAATCAGCCCCAGCATTTT
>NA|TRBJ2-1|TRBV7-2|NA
CASSLGAETYNEQFF
TGTGCCAGCAGCTTAGGGGCAGAGACCTACAATGAGCAGTTCTTC
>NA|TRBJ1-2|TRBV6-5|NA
CASSTGDYGYTF
TGTGCCAGCAGTACAGGCGACTATGGCTACACCTTC
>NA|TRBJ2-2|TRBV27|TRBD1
CASSEYRGLGGELFF
TGTGCCAGCAGCGAATACAGGGGGCTGGGCGGGGAGCTGTTTTTT
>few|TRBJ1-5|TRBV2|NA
CASSSNVGTNQPQHF
TGTGCCAGCAGTTCGAACGTGGGCACCAATCAGCCCCAGCATTTT
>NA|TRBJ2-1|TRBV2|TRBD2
CASSQLATQSGEQFF
TGTGCCAGCAGTCAACTAGCGACCCAATCTGGTGAGCAGTTCTTC
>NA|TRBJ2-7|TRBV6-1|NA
CASSEIATVPYEQYF
TGTGCCAGCAGTGAAATCGCGACAGTCCCCTACGAGCAGTACTTC
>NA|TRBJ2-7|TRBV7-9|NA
CASSPGRGEQYF
TGTGCCAGCAGCCCAGGACGGGGCGAGCAGTACTTC
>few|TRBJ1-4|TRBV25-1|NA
CASSPSDRHDEKLFF
TGTGCCAGCAGTCCTTCCGACAGGCATGATGAAAAACTGTTTTTT
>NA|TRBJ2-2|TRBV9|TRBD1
CASSVATGQGAGELFF
TGTGCCAGCAGCGTAGCTACGGGACAGGGGGCCGGGGAGCTGTTTTTT
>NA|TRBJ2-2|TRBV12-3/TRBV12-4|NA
CASSELATGELFF
TGTGCCAGCAGCGAACTAGCAACCGGGGAGCTGTTTTTT
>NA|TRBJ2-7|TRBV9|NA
CASSVGQNGYEQYF
TGTGCCAGCAGCGTAGGACAGAATGGCTACGAGCAGTACTTC
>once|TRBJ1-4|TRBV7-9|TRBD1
CASSRGQGDEKLFF
TGTGCCAGCAGCCGTGGCCAGGGGGATGAAAAACTGTTTTTT
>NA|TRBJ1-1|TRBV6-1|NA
CASSARNSIANTEAFF
TGTGCCAGCAGTGCCAGAAATTCCATTGCGAACACTGAAGCTTTCTTT
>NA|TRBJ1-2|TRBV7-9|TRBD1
CASSQAWTGGSNYGYTF
TGTGCCAGCAGCCAAGCTTGGACAGGGGGCTCTAACTATGGCTACACCTTC
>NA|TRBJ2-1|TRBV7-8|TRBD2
CASSARLAGGYNEQFF
TGTGCCAGCAGCGCCCGACTAGCGGGGGGGTACAATGAGCAGTTCTTC
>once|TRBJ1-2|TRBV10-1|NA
CASSLPVTGEMDGYTF
TGCGCCAGCAGCCTCCCCGTGACAGGAGAGATGGATGGCTACACCTTC
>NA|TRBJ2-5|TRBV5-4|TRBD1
CASSVKGAQETQYF
TGTGCCAGCAGCGTGAAGGGGGCCCAAGAGACCCAGTACTTC